The clone carrying this T cell receptor (beta chain) was counted many times. What it binds is unknown. There were TCR beta CDR3 regions amplified from RNA transcripts. Researchers ran a first-round RT-PCR on the TCR CDR3 using the HTBI primer set. TCRdb analysed the multiplex PCR reads with MiXCR anew, one entry per CDR3 protein. The top ten hold about 26% of the sample, which has about half a million distinct CDR3 sequences, less than 25% seen once. The CDR3 covers 14 residues. V was trimmed by 2 bases and J by 5 bases, leaving 13 bases between them. In germline, CDR1 is MNHEY, CDR2 SMNVEV (reference sequence). These data come from a study of T cells in Graves' hyperthyroidism and ophthalmopathy. General observations from the study: Ophthalmopathy was model-predicted a median around seven months pre-onset. The majority of expanded thyroid clonotypes above 0.001 also appeared in blood.

This sequence was found in a young man with Graves' hyperthyroidism. This chain joins TRBV27 and TRBJ2-7; D is undetermined. Material for sequencing was blood. CDR3 in DNA: TGTGCCAGCAGTTTAGGCAACTCGGCCCACGAGCAGTACTTC. Protein sequence: CASSLGNSAHEQYF.